The rows below give T cell receptor beta chains drawn from one sample of a study of blood T cells in healthy people across ages. TCRdb analysed the 5' RACE reads with MiXCR anew, one entry per CDR3 protein. This sample has about 600,000 distinct CDR3 sequences, with 45% to 55% found just once. Sequencing was carried out using blood. Receptors were obtained from a man aged 80 or over in good health. The CDR3 runs from the conserved cysteine through the conserved F or W. The D gene is left open where the match is weak. A row's size may be missing; if present it is once, few, many or a size class.

size: many; D: -; V: TRBV6-5; J: TRBJ2-6; CDR3: CASSFGRSGANVLTF; DNA: TGTGCCAGCAGTTTCGGACGCTCTGGGGCCAACGTCCTGACTTTC
size: few; D: -; V: TRBV5-1; J: TRBJ1-1; CDR3: CASSLTGSVDTEAFF; DNA: TGCGCCAGCAGCTTAACAGGGAGCGTGGACACTGAAGCTTTTTTT
size: many; D: -; V: TRBV18; J: TRBJ2-4; CDR3: CASSPTAKNIQYF; DNA: TGTGCCAGCTCACCAACAGCCAAAAACATTCAGTACTTC
size: many; D: -; V: TRBV4-2; J: TRBJ2-3; CDR3: CASSQVGPHSTDTQYF; DNA: TGTGCCAGCAGCCAAGTGGGGCCCCATAGCACAGATACGCAGTATTTT
size: few; D: -; V: TRBV20-1; J: TRBJ1-2; CDR3: CSAKGRLYGYTF; DNA: TGCAGTGCTAAGGGACGGCTCTATGGCTACACCTTC
size: -; D: -; V: TRBV20-1; J: TRBJ1-6; CDR3: CSAREETVNSPLHF; DNA: TGCAGTGCTAGAGAGGAGACAGTCAATTCACCCCTCCACTTT
size: few; D: -; V: TRBV12-3/TRBV12-4; J: TRBJ2-7; CDR3: CASTSQGYEQYF; DNA: TGTGCCAGCACCTCACAGGGCTACGAGCAGTACTTC
size: -; D: TRBD1; V: TRBV6-5; J: TRBJ2-1; CDR3: CASSYSTRGQNEQFF; DNA: TGTGCCAGCAGTTACTCGACAAGGGGGCAAAATGAGCAGTTCTTC
size: -; D: -; V: TRBV7-2; J: TRBJ2-5; CDR3: CASSGGVTETQYF; DNA: TGTGCCAGCTCCGGGGGAGTGACAGAGACCCAGTACTTC
size: -; D: TRBD1; V: TRBV20-1; J: TRBJ2-1; CDR3: CSARPDRGRNEQFF; DNA: TGCAGTGCTAGACCAGACAGGGGGAGGAATGAGCAGTTCTTC
size: many; D: -; V: TRBV7-2; J: TRBJ2-5; CDR3: CASSLRLGETQYF; DNA: TGTGCCAGCAGCTTGCGACTCGGAGAGACCCAGTACTTC
size: -; D: -; V: TRBV24-1; J: TRBJ1-1; CDR3: CATSDGLGGEAFF; DNA: TGTGCCACCAGTGATGGTCTCGGGGGTGAAGCTTTCTTT
size: many; D: -; V: TRBV6-5; J: TRBJ2-5; CDR3: CATSPQGGSETQYF; DNA: TGTGCCACCTCCCCGCAGGGGGGATCGGAGACCCAGTACTTC
size: -; D: -; V: TRBV28; J: TRBJ2-3; CDR3: CASSLPGQRWYF; DNA: TGTGCCAGCAGTTTACCCGGACAAAGGTGGTATTTT
size: -; D: -; V: TRBV29-1; J: TRBJ1-2; CDR3: CSVGGTARGYTF; DNA: TGCAGCGTTGGGGGGACGGCTAGGGGCTACACCTTC
size: -; D: -; V: TRBV12-3/TRBV12-4; J: TRBJ1-5; CDR3: CASSLTGKHQPQHF; DNA: TGTGCCAGCAGTCTGACGGGTAAGCATCAGCCCCAGCATTTT
size: -; D: -; V: TRBV27; J: TRBJ1-1; CDR3: CASSLARAHTEAFF; DNA: TGTGCCAGCAGTTTGGCCAGGGCCCACACTGAAGCTTTCTTT
size: many; D: -; V: TRBV6-6; J: TRBJ2-4; CDR3: CASSSPKNIQYF; DNA: TGTGCCAGCAGCTCCCCCAAAAACATTCAGTACTTC
size: -; D: TRBD2; V: TRBV20-1; J: TRBJ2-3; CDR3: CSANGGLITDTQYF; DNA: TGCAGTGCTAACGGGGGACTAATCACAGATACGCAGTATTTT
size: many; D: -; V: TRBV29-1; J: TRBJ2-3; CDR3: CSATGTPSTDTQYF; DNA: TGCAGCGCTACCGGGACACCAAGCACAGATACGCAGTATTTT
size: -; D: TRBD1; V: TRBV4-1; J: TRBJ2-1; CDR3: CASSRQGQETDEQFF; DNA: TGCGCCAGCAGCCGTCAGGGACAGGAGACGGATGAGCAGTTCTTC
size: -; D: TRBD2; V: TRBV2; J: TRBJ2-1; CDR3: CASTLSGSTYNEQFF; DNA: TGTGCCAGCACACTAAGCGGGAGTACCTACAATGAGCAGTTCTTC
size: -; D: -; V: TRBV10-3; J: TRBJ1-4; CDR3: CAIAGTPNEKLFF; DNA: TGTGCCATCGCAGGGACACCAAATGAAAAACTGTTTTTT
size: -; D: TRBD2; V: TRBV7-6; J: TRBJ2-1; CDR3: CASSAGLTINEQFF; DNA: TGTGCCAGCAGCGCGGGACTAACGATAAATGAGCAGTTCTTC
size: -; D: -; V: TRBV7-6; J: TRBJ1-3; CDR3: CASSLGGDGNTIYF; DNA: TGTGCCAGCAGCTTAGGAGGGGATGGAAACACCATATATTTT
size: -; D: -; V: TRBV20-1; J: TRBJ2-5; CDR3: CSARDPIRGKWAQYF; DNA: TGCAGTGCTAGAGATCCGATTCGGGGAAAATGGGCCCAGTACTTC
size: -; D: TRBD2; V: TRBV20-1; J: TRBJ2-1; CDR3: CSARDLTSGRNEQFF; DNA: TGCAGTGCTAGAGATCTGACTAGCGGGAGGAATGAGCAGTTCTTC
size: -; D: TRBD2; V: TRBV20-1; J: TRBJ2-7; CDR3: CSARDKASGRVSEQYF; DNA: TGCAGTGCTAGAGATAAGGCTAGCGGGAGGGTTTCCGAGCAGTACTTC
size: few; D: TRBD2; V: TRBV7-2; J: TRBJ2-1; CDR3: CASSPFSGSMNEQFF; DNA: TGTGCCAGCAGCCCGTTTAGCGGGAGTATGAATGAGCAGTTCTTC
size: few; D: -; V: TRBV6-5; J: TRBJ1-1; CDR3: CASARDTEAFF; DNA: TGTGCCAGCGCGAGGGACACTGAAGCTTTCTTT
size: -; D: -; V: TRBV3-1; J: TRBJ2-7; CDR3: CASSQGGNYEQYF; DNA: TGTGCCAGCAGCCAAGGGGGGAACTACGAGCAGTACTTC
size: -; D: -; V: TRBV28; J: TRBJ1-4; CDR3: CASSRPRDEKLFF; DNA: TGTGCCAGCAGCCGACCCAGGGATGAAAAACTGTTTTTT
size: -; D: TRBD2; V: TRBV18; J: TRBJ2-3; CDR3: CASSPFGGGGTDTQYF; DNA: TGTGCCAGCTCACCGTTTGGCGGGGGGGGCACAGATACGCAGTATTTT
size: -; D: -; V: TRBV7-2; J: TRBJ2-7; CDR3: CTSSPRTTGTYEQYF; DNA: TGTACCAGCAGCCCGCGGACTACCGGAACCTACGAGCAGTACTTC
size: -; D: -; V: TRBV6-5; J: TRBJ1-2; CDR3: CASSYAGNFYGYTF; DNA: TGTGCCAGCAGTTACGCCGGGAACTTCTATGGCTACACCTTC
size: many; D: TRBD2; V: TRBV6-6; J: TRBJ2-5; CDR3: CASSYGASGRRTQYF; DNA: TGTGCCAGCAGTTACGGGGCTAGCGGACGGCGGACCCAGTACTTC
size: many; D: TRBD2; V: TRBV6-6; J: TRBJ2-1; CDR3: CASSYGTSGGINEQFF; DNA: TGTGCCAGCAGTTACGGGACTAGCGGGGGGATCAATGAGCAGTTCTTC
size: few; D: -; V: TRBV7-6; J: TRBJ2-7; CDR3: CASSLGPNYEQYF; DNA: TGTGCCAGCAGCCTGGGACCTAACTACGAGCAGTACTTC
size: few; D: -; V: TRBV3-1; J: TRBJ1-2; CDR3: CASSLPGYGYTF; DNA: TGTGCCAGCAGCCTGCCGGGATATGGCTACACCTTC
size: once; D: TRBD1; V: TRBV12-3/TRBV12-4; J: TRBJ2-7; CDR3: CASSFPTGFYNEQYF; DNA: TGTGCCAGCAGTTTTCCGACAGGGTTCTACAATGAGCAGTACTTC
size: -; D: -; V: TRBV29-1; J: TRBJ2-7; CDR3: CSGASWGDGEQYF; DNA: TGCAGCGGAGCGTCCTGGGGGGATGGCGAGCAGTACTTC